The 20 T cell receptor beta chains in this list originate from one sample, sequenced in a study of CD4 T cells in relation to SARS-CoV-2 and coronaviruses. Before the COVID-19 pandemic, during about 2010-2018, CD4+ T cells were taken from unexposed donors. After roughly ten days of culture, CD4+ T cells were isolated. Produced via immunoSEQ multiplex PCR; TCRdb's table is partial and in-frame only. Among 15,000 to 20,000 clones listed, 65% to 75% were seen once. Their recognized antigens are unknown. The sample comprised CD4+ T cells from PBMCs, cultured in vitro. These receptors were obtained from a human donor in good health.

This chain links TRBV7-8 with TRBJ1-6, with unresolved D. The CDR3 runs to 15 residues. The germline V gene encodes CDR1 SGHVS and CDR2 FQNEAQ. Trimming cost V 5 bases and J 9 bases, with 17 bases left between them. CDR3 loop: CASSPEVALGSPLHF. The CDR3 DNA reads TGTGCCAGCAGCCCGGAGGTGGCACTCGGTTCACCCCTCCACTTT.

V usage is TRBV28 and J usage is TRBJ1-1; TRBD1 might be the D (5 bases). Deletions cut 2 bases from V and 6 bases from J, with 10 bases between. Germline lookup yields CDR1 MDHEN and CDR2 SYDVKM. This CDR3 is 13 amino acids long. The CDR3 DNA sequence: TGTGCCAGCAGTTTACCGGGGGTGTCTGAAGCTTTCTTT. Protein sequence: CASSLPGVSEAFF. Variable domain in full (rest from reference TRBV28 and TRBJ1-1): DVKVTQSSRYLVKRTGEKVFLECVQDMDHENMFWYRQDPGLGLRLIYFSYDVKMKEKGDIPEGYSVSREKKERFSLILESASTNQTSMYLCASSLPGVSEAFFGQGTRLTVV.

The chain employs TRBV7-3 and TRBJ1-1; D perhaps matches TRBD1 (5 bases). In germline, CDR1 is SGHTA, CDR2 FQGTGA. The CDR3 runs 13 residues. Between the trimmed V and J ends, which lost 5 bases and 1 base, there was a span of 8 bases. CDR3 sequence: CASSTGPNTEAFF. The CDR3 DNA follows: TGTGCCAGCAGCACGGGGCCGAACACTGAAGCTTTCTTT.

V is TRBV28 and J is TRBJ2-1, with TRBD2 matching over 10 bases. CDR1 is MDHEN and CDR2 is SYDVKM in the germline V gene. V trimming: 4 bases; J trimming: 4 bases; junction bases outside the gene matches: 1. The CDR3 runs 14 residues. The CDR3 spells CASSSSGSYNEQFF. The CDR3 nucleotides are TGTGCCAGCAGTTCTAGCGGGAGTTACAATGAGCAGTTCTTC.

The chain joins TRBV10-1 to TRBJ2-1; no definite D call. This CDR3 has 14 amino acids. V was trimmed by 0 bases and J by 6 bases, leaving 9 bases between them. Germline lookup yields CDR1 WNHNN and CDR2 SYGVQD (reference sequence). The CDR3 nucleotides read TGCGCCAGCAGTGAGTCAGGTCTTAGCAATGAGCAGTTCTTC. As protein: CASSESGLSNEQFF.

The chain recombines TRBV18 with TRBJ1-3, with 9 bases fitting TRBD1. Losses at the gene ends were 6 bases for V and 0 bases for J; bases not matched to a gene: 15. This CDR3 comprises 19 residues. The germline CDR1 and CDR2 sequences are KGHSH and LQKENI. CDR3 sequence reads: CASSHGQGRLSRSGNTIYF. Here the CDR3 DNA reads TGTGCCAGCTCCCACGGACAGGGGCGTCTCAGCCGCTCTGGAAACACCATATATTTT.

The V gene is TRBV27, the J gene TRBJ1-5; 10 bases are a match to TRBD1. This CDR3 comprises 16 residues. CDR1 is MNHEY, CDR2 SMNVEV, per germline (reference sequence). The V segment lost 3 bases and the J segment 1 base; nucleotides outside the gene matches: 3. The CDR3 region is CASSFGGQGSNQPQHF. Here the CDR3 DNA reads TGTGCCAGCAGTTTTGGGGGACAGGGGAGCAATCAGCCCCAGCATTTT.

This clone was picked up a small number of times. V usage is TRBV10-3 and J usage is TRBJ1-1; D unresolved. V lost 0 bases and J lost 1, with 6 bases in between. The CDR3 is made up of 14 amino acids. Germline CDR1 ENHRY, CDR2 SYGVKD. The CDR3 coding sequence is TGTGCCATCAGTGAGTCGGGCGGGAACACTGAAGCTTTCTTT. Translated, it gives CAISESGGNTEAFF.

In this sample, this clone turned up once. The gene calls are TRBV4-1 and TRBJ2-7; D may be TRBD1 (6 bases). This CDR3 is built from 14 residues. Looked up from germline, CDR1 is MGHRA and CDR2 is YSYEKL. With 4 bases removed from V and 6 bases from J, the gap between germline ends came to 16 bases. CDR3 loop: CASSPLTGSGEQYF. CDR3 nucleotide sequence: TGCGCCAGCAGCCCCCTTACAGGGTCGGGCGAGCAGTACTTC.

The rearrangement links TRBV19 to TRBJ2-7; D not certain. V dropped 6 bases and J dropped 0 bases, with 12 bases sitting between them. The CDR3 has 14 residues. Germline CDR1 and CDR2: LNHDA and SQIVND (reference sequence). CDR3 amino acids: CASSPGPISYEQYF. The CDR3 nucleotides read TGTGCCAGTAGCCCTGGACCGATCTCCTACGAGCAGTACTTC.

The chain uses TRBV5-8 and TRBJ1-2, with D possibly being TRBD1 (5 bases). V shed 1 base and J shed 12 bases, with 19 bases lying between them. Germline CDR1 and CDR2: SGHTS and YDEGEE. This CDR3 spans 14 amino acids. CDR3 sequence (DNA): TGTGCCAGCAGCTTGTTGCAGGGTTTATACTTGGACACCTTC. Translation: CASSLLQGLYLDTF. Combining the CDR3 with reference TRBV5-8 and TRBJ1-2 gives the whole variable domain EAGVTQSPTHLIKTRGQQATLRCSPISGHTSVYWYQQALGLGLQFLLWYDEGEERNRGNFPPRFSGRQFPNYSSELNVNALELEDSALYLCASSLLQGLYLDTFGSGTRLTVV.

The DNA for the CDR3 is TGTGCCAGCAGCTTAGGGTTGAGGACTAGTATGTACGAGCAGTACTTC. Amino acids: CASSLGLRTSMYEQYF. V gene TRBV7-6 combines with J gene TRBJ2-7; TRBD2 matches 7 bases. Germline V CDR1 and CDR2: SGHVS, FNYEAQ. The CDR3 is 16 amino acids. The V gene end was trimmed by 1 base and the J gene end by 4 bases; junction bases not matched to a gene: 10.

The chain couples TRBV11-2 to TRBJ2-3, with D tentatively TRBD2 (5 bases). The CDR3 extends over 15 amino acids. Per the germline V gene, CDR1 is SGHAT and CDR2 is FQNNGV. Trimming took off 5 bases at V and 10 bases at J, with 22 bases between the two ends. The CDR3 region is CASSGAETLPVAQYF. The CDR3 DNA is TGTGCCAGCAGCGGAGCGGAGACCCTGCCAGTTGCGCAGTATTTT.

The chain carries TRBV19 and TRBJ1-5; perhaps TRBD1 as D (5 bases). V was shortened by 8 bases and J by 3 bases, with 26 bases between the two germline ends. CDR1 is LNHDA and CDR2 is SQIVND in the germline V gene (reference sequence). The CDR3 length is 18 residues. DNA for the CDR3: TGTGCCAGTTCTCCCGGCGGGTGGTTTTCGACAGACAATCAGCCCCAGCATTTT. Its protein product is CASSPGGWFSTDNQPQHF.

The rearrangement links TRBV24-1 to TRBJ1-5; D not certain. The CDR3 covers 13 residues. Trimming removed 5 bases at V and 2 bases at J, with 6 bases between. CDR1 KGHDR and CDR2 SFDVKD come from the germline V gene. The chain's CDR3 is CATSGWGNQPQHF. CDR3 nucleotide sequence: TGTGCCACCAGTGGGTGGGGCAATCAGCCCCAGCATTTT.

This chain joins TRBV5-6 and TRBJ2-3; 7 positions agree with TRBD2. CDR1 and CDR2 from the germline V gene are SGHDT and YYEEEE. J gave up 3 bases and V 4 bases, and 11 bases lay outside the gene matches. This CDR3 is 16 amino acids long. CDR3 DNA: TGTGCCAGCAGCCCGGACCGCGGGAGTATGACAGATACGCAGTATTTT. Encoded protein: CASSPDRGSMTDTQYF.

The chain recombines TRBV4-1 with TRBJ1-1, with 10 bases fitting TRBD1. This CDR3 has 14 residues. Per germline, CDR1 MGHRA and CDR2 YSYEKL. V lost 3 bases, J lost 4 bases, and 2 bases stayed unmatched. CDR3 region: CASSQWTGGTEAFF. The CDR3, as DNA: TGCGCCAGCAGCCAGTGGACAGGGGGCACTGAAGCTTTCTTT.

Comment on this clone: The junction does not match germline at one end; this may be a read error. The chain recombines TRBV5-6 with TRBJ1-5, with D maybe TRBD1 (5 bases). From germline, CDR1 is SGHDT and CDR2 YYEEEE. The CDR3 is made up of 16 amino acids. CDR3: CASSLGGSWGNQPQHF. The CDR3 DNA follows: TGTGCCAGCAGTTTGGGGGGTAGCTGGGGCAATCAGCCCCAGCATTTT.

A single count supports this clone. The CDR3 is CASSLNPGQDAQYF. For the CDR3, the DNA is TGCGCCAGCAGCTTAAACCCGGGACAGGATGCGCAGTACTTC. The rearrangement joins TRBV5-1 to TRBJ2-7; the match to TRBD1 covers 8 bases. The V and J ends lost 2 bases and 9 bases, in that order; junction bases with no gene match: 10. CDR1 is SGHRS, CDR2 YFSETQ, per germline. The CDR3 loop spans 14 amino acids.

This clone occurred a few times. This chain joins TRBV27 and TRBJ2-5; tentative D call: TRBD1 (5 bases). V lost 5 bases, J lost 5 bases, and 18 bases lay in between. The CDR3 has 15 amino acids. The germline V gene encodes CDR1 MNHEY and CDR2 SMNVEV (reference sequence). DNA of the CDR3: TGTGCCAGCAGTCCTACGACAGTGATGGGGGAGACCCAGTACTTC. Amino acids: CASSPTTVMGETQYF.